The clone carrying this T cell receptor (beta chain) came up many times. Noted time point: patch test 2, 6 weeks after DPC sensitization. The sample's treatment: therapeutic diphenylcyclopropenone sensitization with weekly scalp DPC. The length of the CDR3 is 15 residues. CDR1 SGHAT and CDR2 FQNNGV come from the germline V gene. With 5 bases removed from V and 6 bases from J, the gap between germline ends came to 20 bases. This sample was included in a study of human T cells and chemical hapten exposure. For the study at large: Once 0.01% DPC had been applied to the upper back by patch test, readings were taken at 6 days.

TCRdb re-called the RACE reads with MiXCR, one entry per CDR3 protein. This table holds nearly 55,000 distinct CDR3 sequences, more than 9% found once. This receptor was obtained from a woman between 45 and 65 years old with alopecia areata. Some clones in this sample may be carry-over from other donors' samples. The sample consisted of whole blood, taken in connection with sensitization to the hapten diphenylcyclopropenone (DPC). This chain links TRBV11-2 with TRBJ2-7; D is tentatively TRBD1 or TRBD2 (5 bases each). This CDR3 is CASSPMALQRGEQYF. The CDR3 nucleotides are TGTGCCAGCAGCCCAATGGCCCTGCAGAGGGGCGAGCAGTACTTC.